The present T cell receptor (beta chain) was sequenced within a study of CD8+CD57+ T cells in acquired aplastic anemia. This clonotype was recorded many times. Sequenced patients had shown CD8+CD57+ cell expansion by flow cytometry. Profiling that covered TCR beta VDJ and CDR3 relied on genomic DNA as its template. TCRdb re-analysed the reads in MiXCR, keeping a single row per CDR3 protein. The sample lists under 350,000 distinct CDR3 sequences, about three fifths seen once, with 1% to 1.5% in the top ten. Sequences were obtained from sorted CD4+, CD8+, or CD8+CD57+ T cells (not recorded which) from PBMCs. The TCR originated in a human donor with aplastic anemia.

The CDR3 region is CASSQSTDTQYF. DNA for the CDR3: TGTGCCAGCAGCCAGTCCACAGATACGCAGTATTTT. This chain joins TRBV5-6 and TRBJ2-3; D is unresolved. Germline loops: CDR1 SGHDT, CDR2 YYEEEE. The CDR3 runs 12 residues. The V gene lost 4 bases and the J gene lost 2 bases, with 5 bases spanning the gap. Combining the CDR3 with reference TRBV5-6 and TRBJ2-3 gives the whole variable domain DAGVTQSPTHLIKTRGQQVTLRCSPKSGHDTVSWYQQALGQGPQFIFQYYEEEERQRGNFPDRFSGHQFPNYSSELNVNALLLGDSALYLCASSQSTDTQYFGPGTRLTVL.